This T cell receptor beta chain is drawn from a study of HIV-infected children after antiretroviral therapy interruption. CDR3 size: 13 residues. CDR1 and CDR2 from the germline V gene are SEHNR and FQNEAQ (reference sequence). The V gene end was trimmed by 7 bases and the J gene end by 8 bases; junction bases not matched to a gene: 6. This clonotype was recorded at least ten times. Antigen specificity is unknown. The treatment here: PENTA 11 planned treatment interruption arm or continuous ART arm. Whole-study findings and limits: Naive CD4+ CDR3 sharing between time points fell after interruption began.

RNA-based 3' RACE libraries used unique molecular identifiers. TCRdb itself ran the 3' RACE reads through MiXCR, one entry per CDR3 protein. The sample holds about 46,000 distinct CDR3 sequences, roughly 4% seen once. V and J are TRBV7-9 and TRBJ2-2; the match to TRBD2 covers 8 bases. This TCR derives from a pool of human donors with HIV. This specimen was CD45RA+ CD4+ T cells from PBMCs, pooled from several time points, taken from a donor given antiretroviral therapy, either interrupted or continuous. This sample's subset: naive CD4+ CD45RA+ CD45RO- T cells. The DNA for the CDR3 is TGTGCCAGCACCCCTTTAGCGGGGGGGGAGCTGTTTTTT. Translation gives CASTPLAGGELFF.